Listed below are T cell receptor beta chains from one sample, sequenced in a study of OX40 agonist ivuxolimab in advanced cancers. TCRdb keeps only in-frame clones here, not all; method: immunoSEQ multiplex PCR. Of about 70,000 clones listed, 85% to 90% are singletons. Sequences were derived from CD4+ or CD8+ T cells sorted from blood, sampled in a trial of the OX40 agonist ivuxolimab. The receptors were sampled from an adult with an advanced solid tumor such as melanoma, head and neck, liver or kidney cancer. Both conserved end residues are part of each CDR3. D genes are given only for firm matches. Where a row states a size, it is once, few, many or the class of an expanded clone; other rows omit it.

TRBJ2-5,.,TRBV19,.,CASQGGIRYQETQYF,TGTGCCAGTCAGGGCGGCATAAGGTACCAAGAGACCCAGTACTTC
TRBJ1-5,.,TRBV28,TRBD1,CASSLGTESSNQPQHF,TGTGCCAGCAGTCTAGGGACAGAGTCTAGCAATCAGCCCCAGCATTTT
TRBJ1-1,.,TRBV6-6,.,CASSYSEGNTEAFF,TGTGCCAGCAGTTACTCGGAGGGGAACACTGAAGCTTTCTTT
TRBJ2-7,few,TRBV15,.,CATSRELLSYEQYF,TGTGCCACCAGCAGAGAACTGCTGTCCTACGAGCAGTACTTC
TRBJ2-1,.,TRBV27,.,CASSFPEQFF,TGTGCCAGCAGTTTCCCAGAGCAGTTCTTC
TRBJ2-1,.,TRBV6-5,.,CASKDDSSYNEQFF,TGTGCCAGCAAAGATGACAGTTCCTACAATGAGCAGTTCTTC
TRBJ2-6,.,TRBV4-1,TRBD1,CASSHPPPGQGSSGANVLTF,TGCGCCAGCAGCCATCCGCCCCCGGGACAGGGGAGCTCTGGGGCCAACGTCCTGACTTTC
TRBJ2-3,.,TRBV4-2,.,CASSRGAASTDTQYF,TGTGCCAGCAGCCGTGGGGCGGCTAGCACAGATACGCAGTATTTT
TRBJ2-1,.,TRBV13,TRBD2,CASSLLGGRAHEQFF,TGTGCCAGCAGCTTACTGGGCGGGAGGGCCCATGAGCAGTTCTTC
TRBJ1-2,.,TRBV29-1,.,CSVGGGNYGYTF,TGCAGCGTTGGAGGGGGTAACTATGGCTACACCTTC
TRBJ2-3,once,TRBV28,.,CASIRGHPDTQYF,TGTGCCAGCATCCGAGGACACCCAGATACGCAGTATTTT
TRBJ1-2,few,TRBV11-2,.,CASSLVTRGHGYTF,TGTGCCAGCAGCTTAGTGACAAGGGGCCATGGCTACACCTTC
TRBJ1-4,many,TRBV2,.,CASRWAPAQEKLFF,TGTGCCAGCAGATGGGCCCCGGCCCAGGAAAAACTGTTTTTT
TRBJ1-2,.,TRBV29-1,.,CSAVYRAGGYTF,TGCAGCGCCGTTTACAGGGCCGGTGGCTACACCTTC
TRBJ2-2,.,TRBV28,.,CASSSLRGYTGELFF,TGTGCCAGCAGTTCCCTCCGTGGGTACACCGGGGAGCTGTTTTTT
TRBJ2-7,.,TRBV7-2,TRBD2,CASSPWAGGETYEQYF,TGTGCCAGCAGCCCGTGGGCGGGAGGTGAGACCTACGAGCAGTACTTC
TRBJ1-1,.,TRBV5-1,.,CASSGGPMNTEAFF,TGCGCCAGCAGCGGAGGACCGATGAACACTGAAGCTTTCTTT
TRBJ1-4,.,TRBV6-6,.,CASSPRWATNEKLFF,TGTGCCAGCAGTCCCCGTTGGGCAACTAATGAAAAACTGTTTTTT
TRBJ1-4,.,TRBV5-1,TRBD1,CASSPGQGAEKLFF,TGCGCCAGCAGCCCGGGACAGGGGGCTGAAAAACTGTTTTTT
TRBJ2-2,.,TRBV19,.,CASSIQGGTTGELFF,TGTGCCAGTAGTATTCAGGGGGGGACCACCGGGGAGCTGTTTTTT